These 5 T cell receptor beta chains were sequenced from one sample in a study of blood T cell repertoires in COVID-19. Some clones are missing from TCRdb's copy, which holds only in-frame ones; the method was immunoSEQ multiplex PCR. The sample has 300,000 to 500,000 clones, around 90% seen once. Sequences were obtained from PBMCs or T cells enriched from blood (not recorded which). The receptors were gathered from a woman aged 40-49 years with acute COVID-19.

The table lists this clone with a few counts. The chain combines TRBV27 with TRBJ1-2; D might be TRBD1 (5 bases). V shed 4 bases and J shed 1 base, with 13 bases lying between them. Germline values: CDR1 MNHEY, CDR2 SMNVEV (reference sequence). The CDR3 totals 15 residues. The DNA of the CDR3 is TGTGCCAGCAGTTCGGACACAACCCTTAACTATGGCTACACCTTC. Protein: CASSSDTTLNYGYTF.

V gene TRBV21-1 combines with J gene TRBJ1-1; the table's D call, TRBD1, has no DNA check behind it. TRBV21-1 is described as a pseudogene. The CDR3 sequence is 17 residues long. This chain's CDR3 is CASSRPASQGIGTEAFF. DNA of the CDR3: TGTGCCAGCAGCAGGCCCGCTTCTCAGGGAATTGGCACTGAAGCTTTCTTT.

This chain connects TRBV2 to TRBJ1-2, with D unclear. This CDR3 spans 13 amino acids. Trimming took 9 bases from V and 5 from J, leaving 16 bases between them. Germline values: CDR1 SNHLY, CDR2 FYNNEI. CDR3 bases: TGTGCCAGAAGAGTCAGTAGCACATATGGCTACACCTTC. Its translation: CARRVSSTYGYTF.

This chain joins TRBV5-6 and TRBJ1-2; 9 bases line up with TRBD1. There are 16 residues in the CDR3. The junction had 10 bases not matched to a gene; V was cut back by 4 bases and J by 3 bases. The germline V gene has CDR1 SGHDT and CDR2 YYEEEE. CDR3 region: CASSPGQGLGDYGYTF. The CDR3 DNA is TGTGCCAGCAGCCCGGGACAGGGATTGGGGGACTATGGCTACACCTTC.

The V call is TRBV11-2, the J call TRBJ2-1; no reliable D call. The CDR3 length is 16 residues. Germline V lookup: CDR1 SGHAT, CDR2 FQNNGV. The V end lost 5 bases, the J end lost 0 bases, and 14 bases lay between the germline ends. This chain's CDR3 is CASSRAVASSYNEQFF. CDR3 nucleotides: TGTGCCAGCAGCCGAGCAGTAGCAAGCTCCTACAATGAGCAGTTCTTC.